This T cell receptor (beta chain) was obtained from a study of blood T cell repertoires in COVID-19. The table came from immunoSEQ multiplex PCR; TCRdb's copy has only in-frame clones and leaves some out. The table has some 150,000 clones, more than 80% seen once. This CDR3 contains 15 residues. The V end was cut by 4 bases, the J end by 2 bases, with 9 bases between. Germline V gene sequence: CDR1 MDHEN, CDR2 SYDVKM. Sequencing was performed on PBMCs or T cells enriched from blood (not recorded which). The origin of this receptor is a man between 45 and 60 years old who had recovered from COVID-19. This chain uses TRBV28 with TRBJ1-6; the D is unclear. CDR3 protein: CASSWGDPYNSPLHF. In nucleotides, the CDR3 is TGTGCCAGCAGTTGGGGAGACCCCTATAATTCACCCCTCCACTTT.